The 8 T cell receptor beta chains below all came from one sample that was sequenced in a study of pediatric ulcerative colitis. The rectum was sampled with one to two pinch biopsies at colonoscopy. Generated by immunoSEQ multiplex PCR, the TCRdb table keeps only in-frame clones and is missing some. The sample lists 30,000 or so clones; about 81% were seen once. The sequenced material came from gut tissue. These receptors were obtained from a boy aged 5 to 17 with mild ulcerative colitis.

The V and J genes are TRBV19 and TRBJ2-7, with D possibly being TRBD2 (6 bases). CDR3 length: 13 residues. V lost 10 bases to trimming and J lost 6 bases, with 19 bases between them. Germline V lookup: CDR1 LNHDA, CDR2 SQIVND (reference sequence). In DNA, the CDR3 is TGTGCCACTACGCGGGACCTTGGGGGCGAGCAGTACTTC. It specifies CATTRDLGGEQYF.

The rearrangement joins TRBV15 to TRBJ1-2, with D possibly matching TRBD1 (5 bases). Looked up from germline, CDR1 is LNHNV and CDR2 is YYDKDF (reference sequence). The CDR3 is made up of 16 amino acids. V gave up 6 bases and J gave up 5 bases, with 22 bases separating them. DNA of the CDR3: TGTGCCACCAGTCCCAGCGGGGGTACCGAACGGTATGGCTACACCTTC. Translation gives CATSPSGGTERYGYTF.

The sample holds one count of this clone. The chain combines TRBV5-4 with TRBJ2-3; 10 bases agree with TRBD1. Looked up from germline, CDR1 is SGHNT and CDR2 is YYREEE (reference sequence). After removal of 3 bases from V and 2 bases from J, the junction contained 6 bases not matched to a gene. The CDR3 is 16 amino acids. The CDR3 loop reads CASSSGQGGVTDTQYF. The CDR3 nucleotides are TGTGCCAGCAGCTCTGGACAGGGGGGAGTCACAGATACGCAGTATTTT.

The chain is built from TRBV7-2 and TRBJ2-3, with 7 bases aligning to TRBD2. The germline CDR1 and CDR2 sequences are SGHTA and FQGNSA. The CDR3 contains 14 residues. Trimming removed 3 bases from V and 5 bases from J; junction bases left unmatched: 5. The CDR3 reads CASSLGGVVDTQYF. The DNA for the CDR3 is TGTGCCAGCAGCTTGGGGGGGGTGGTAGATACGCAGTATTTT.

This clone turned up a few times. The chain employs TRBV10-1 and TRBJ1-1; unclear D gene. The germline V gene has CDR1 WNHNN and CDR2 SYGVQD (reference sequence). This CDR3 has 13 amino acids. Trimming took off 3 bases at V and 1 base at J, with 6 bases between the two ends. For the CDR3, the DNA is TGCGCCAGCAGTGACCCAGAGAACACTGAAGCTTTCTTT. It translates to CASSDPENTEAFF.

J is TRBJ2-7 and V is TRBV6-1; possible D gene TRBD1, 6 bases. Between the trimmed V and J ends, which lost 6 bases and 2 bases, there was a span of 11 bases. The germline gives CDR1 MNHNS, CDR2 SASEGT. This CDR3 has 13 amino acids. CDR3 nucleotide sequence: TGTGCCAGCAGACAGGGCCGGCCCTACGAGCAGTACTTC. Its translation: CASRQGRPYEQYF.

CDR3 in DNA: TGTGCCAGCAGGAACCTCTTTGCCCCGAACAGGGCGGGAAACACCATATATTTT. Translating gives CASRNLFAPNRAGNTIYF. The chain joins TRBV5-6 to TRBJ1-3; TRBD1 might be the D (6 bases). CDR3 size: 18 residues. The V and J ends lost 5 bases and 4 bases respectively, with 25 bases between them. CDR1 and CDR2 from the germline V gene are SGHDT and YYEEEE.

This clone appeared a single time. This chain uses TRBV5-1 with TRBJ2-7, with a tentative D call TRBD2 (6 bases). CDR3 length: 17 residues. Germline V gene data show CDR1 as SGHRS and CDR2 as YFSETQ. V was clipped by 6 bases and J by 4 bases, with 26 bases between them. CDR3 DNA: TGCGCCAGCACCCCTGTCGGGCTAGTGGGGGGAAAGTACGAGCAGTACTTC. Encoded protein: CASTPVGLVGGKYEQYF.